This T cell receptor beta chain was captured by sequencing in a study of T cells in Graves' hyperthyroidism and ophthalmopathy. This CDR3 has 15 amino acids. V lost 5 bases to trimming and J lost 6 bases; unmatched junction nucleotides: 12. Study results and limitations: From stable hyperthyroidism, ophthalmopathy was set apart by a 13 V-J model. The model foresaw ophthalmopathy a median roughly 6 months prior to onset.

In the case of this clonotype: Its matching antigen is unknown.

Amplified regions were TCR beta CDR3 sequences from RNA transcripts. An initial round of RT-PCR targeting the TCR CDR3 relied on the HTBI primer set. MiXCR was run by TCRdb on the multiplex PCR reads, yielding one entry per CDR3 protein. The sample lists fewer than 750,000 distinct CDR3 sequences, about 14% seen once, with approximately 4.2% in the top ten. PBMCs were obtained from over 8.5 ml fresh peripheral blood. This receptor was taken from a woman between 40 and 55 years old with Graves' ophthalmopathy. The V call is TRBV12-3 or TRBV12-4, the J call TRBJ2-7, with 8 bases aligning to TRBD1. Sequencing input: blood. As DNA, the CDR3 is TGTGCCAGCAGTGAAGCCAGGGGGCTCCTGGGCGAGCAGTACTTC. As protein: CASSEARGLLGEQYF.